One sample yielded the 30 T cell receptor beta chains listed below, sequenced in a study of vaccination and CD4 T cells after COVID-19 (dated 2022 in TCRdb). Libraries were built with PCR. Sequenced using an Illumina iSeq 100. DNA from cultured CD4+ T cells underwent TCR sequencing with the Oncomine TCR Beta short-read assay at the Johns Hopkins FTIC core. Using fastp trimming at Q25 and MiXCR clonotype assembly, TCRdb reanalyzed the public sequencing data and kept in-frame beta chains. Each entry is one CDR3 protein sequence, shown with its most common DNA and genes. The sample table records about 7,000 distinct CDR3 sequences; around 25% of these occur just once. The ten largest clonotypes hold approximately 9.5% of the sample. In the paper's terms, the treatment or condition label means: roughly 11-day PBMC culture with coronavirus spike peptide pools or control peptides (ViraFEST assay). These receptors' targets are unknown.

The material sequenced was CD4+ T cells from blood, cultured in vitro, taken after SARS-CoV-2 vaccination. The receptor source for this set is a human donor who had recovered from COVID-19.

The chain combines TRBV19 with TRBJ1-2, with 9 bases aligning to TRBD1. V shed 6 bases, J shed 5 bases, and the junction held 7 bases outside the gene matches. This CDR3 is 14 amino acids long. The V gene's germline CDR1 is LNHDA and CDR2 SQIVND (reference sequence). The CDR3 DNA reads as TGTGCCAGTAGCTCACAGGGGGCCCCTTATGGCTACACCTTC. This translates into CASSSQGAPYGYTF.

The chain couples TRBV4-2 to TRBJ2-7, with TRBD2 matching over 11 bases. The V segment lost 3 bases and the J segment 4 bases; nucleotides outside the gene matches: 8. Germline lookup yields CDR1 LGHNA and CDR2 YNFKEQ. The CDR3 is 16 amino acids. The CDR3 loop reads CASSQGSGRAFYEQYF. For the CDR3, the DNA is TGTGCCAGCAGCCAGGGTAGCGGGAGGGCTTTTTACGAGCAGTACTTC.

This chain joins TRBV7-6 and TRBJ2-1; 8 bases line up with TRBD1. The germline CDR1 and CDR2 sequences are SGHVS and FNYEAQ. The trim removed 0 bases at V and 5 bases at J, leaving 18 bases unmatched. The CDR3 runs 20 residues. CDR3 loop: CASSLAPFGGQGAKNNEQFF. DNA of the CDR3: TGTGCCAGCAGCTTAGCGCCTTTTGGTGGGCAGGGGGCAAAAAACAATGAGCAGTTCTTC.

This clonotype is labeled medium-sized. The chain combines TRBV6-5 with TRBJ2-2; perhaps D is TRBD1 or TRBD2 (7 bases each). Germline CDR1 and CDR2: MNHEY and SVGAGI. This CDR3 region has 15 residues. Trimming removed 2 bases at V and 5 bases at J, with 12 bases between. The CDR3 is CASSYRQGGTGELFF. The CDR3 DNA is TGTGCCAGCAGTTACCGACAGGGAGGGACCGGGGAGCTGTTTTTT.

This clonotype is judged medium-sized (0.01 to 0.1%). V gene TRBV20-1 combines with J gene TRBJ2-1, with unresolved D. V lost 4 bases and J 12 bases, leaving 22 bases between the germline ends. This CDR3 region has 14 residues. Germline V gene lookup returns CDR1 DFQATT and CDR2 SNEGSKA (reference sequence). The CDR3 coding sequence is TGCAGTGCTAAGGGTGACATGGCGTACAAAGGGCAGTTCTTC. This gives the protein CSAKGDMAYKGQFF.

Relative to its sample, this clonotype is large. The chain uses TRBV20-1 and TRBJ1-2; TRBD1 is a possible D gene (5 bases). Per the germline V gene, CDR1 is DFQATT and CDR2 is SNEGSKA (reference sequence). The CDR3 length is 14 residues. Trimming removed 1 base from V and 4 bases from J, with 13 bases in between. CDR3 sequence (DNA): TGCAGTGCTAGAGCTCAGGGTGTGGGCTATGGCTACACCTTC. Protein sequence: CSARAQGVGYGYTF.

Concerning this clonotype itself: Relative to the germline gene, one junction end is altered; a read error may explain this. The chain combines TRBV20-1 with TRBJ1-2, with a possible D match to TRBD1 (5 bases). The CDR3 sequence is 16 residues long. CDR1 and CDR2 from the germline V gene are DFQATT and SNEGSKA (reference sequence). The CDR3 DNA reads TGCAATGCTAGAGAGCCAAGGGGTAATTTGGGCTATGGCTACACCTTC. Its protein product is CNAREPRGNLGYGYTF.

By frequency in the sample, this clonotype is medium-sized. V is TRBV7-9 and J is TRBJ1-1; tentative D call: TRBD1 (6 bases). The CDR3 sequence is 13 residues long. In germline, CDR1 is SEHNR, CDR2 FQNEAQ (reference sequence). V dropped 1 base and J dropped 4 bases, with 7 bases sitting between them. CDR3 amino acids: CASSLEQGTEAFF. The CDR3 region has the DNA TGTGCCAGCAGCTTAGAACAGGGCACTGAAGCTTTCTTT.

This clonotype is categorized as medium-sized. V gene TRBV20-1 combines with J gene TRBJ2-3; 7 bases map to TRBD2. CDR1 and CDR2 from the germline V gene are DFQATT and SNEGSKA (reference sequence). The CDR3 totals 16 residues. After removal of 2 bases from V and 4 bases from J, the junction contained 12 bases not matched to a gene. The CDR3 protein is CSARMSGRRGADTQYF. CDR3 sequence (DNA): TGCAGTGCTAGAATGTCCGGGAGGAGAGGCGCAGATACGCAGTATTTT.

The CDR3, as DNA: TGTGCCAGCAGTTACTCAGGTTGGGGTTCCTACGAGCAGTACTTC. Residues: CASSYSGWGSYEQYF. The rearrangement links TRBV6-5 to TRBJ2-7, with unresolved D. Germline V gene data show CDR1 as MNHEY and CDR2 as SVGAGI. V was clipped by 0 bases and J by 1 base, with 10 bases between them. CDR3 size: 15 residues.

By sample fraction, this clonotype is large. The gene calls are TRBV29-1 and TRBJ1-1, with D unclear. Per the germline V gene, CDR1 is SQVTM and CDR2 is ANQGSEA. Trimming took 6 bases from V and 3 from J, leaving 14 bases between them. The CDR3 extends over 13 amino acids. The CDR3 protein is CSVRRGRDTEAFF. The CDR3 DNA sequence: TGCAGCGTCCGCCGGGGAAGGGACACTGAAGCTTTCTTT.

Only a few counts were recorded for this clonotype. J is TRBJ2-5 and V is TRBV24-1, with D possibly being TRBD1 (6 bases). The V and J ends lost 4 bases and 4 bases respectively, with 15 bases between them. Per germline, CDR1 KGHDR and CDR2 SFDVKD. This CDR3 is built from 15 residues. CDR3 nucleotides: TGTGCCACCAGTGAACCCGACAGAGGGGGAGAGACCCAGTACTTC. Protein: CATSEPDRGGETQYF.

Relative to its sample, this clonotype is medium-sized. Written as DNA, the CDR3 is TGTGCCAGCAGCACAGCCCTCTACGAGCAGTACTTC. This encodes CASSTALYEQYF. The rearrangement joins TRBV6-1 to TRBJ2-7; D uncertain. Trimming removed 6 bases from V and 3 bases from J, with 9 bases in between. The CDR3 covers 12 residues. The germline CDR1 and CDR2 sequences are MNHNS and SASEGT.

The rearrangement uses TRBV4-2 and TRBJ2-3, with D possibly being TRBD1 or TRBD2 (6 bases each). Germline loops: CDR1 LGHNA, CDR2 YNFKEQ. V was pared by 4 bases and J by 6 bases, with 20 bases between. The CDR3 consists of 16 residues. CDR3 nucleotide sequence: TGTGCCAGCAGCCCCGAACCTTCGGGGGCGACGGATACGCAGTATTTT. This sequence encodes CASSPEPSGATDTQYF.

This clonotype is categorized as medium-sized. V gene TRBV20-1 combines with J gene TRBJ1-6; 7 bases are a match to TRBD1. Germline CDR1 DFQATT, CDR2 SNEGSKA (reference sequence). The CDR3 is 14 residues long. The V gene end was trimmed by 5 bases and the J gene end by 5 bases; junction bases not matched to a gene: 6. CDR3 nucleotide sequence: TGCAGTGCTGGGGCCGGGACAGATAATTCACCCCTCCACTTT. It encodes CSAGAGTDNSPLHF.

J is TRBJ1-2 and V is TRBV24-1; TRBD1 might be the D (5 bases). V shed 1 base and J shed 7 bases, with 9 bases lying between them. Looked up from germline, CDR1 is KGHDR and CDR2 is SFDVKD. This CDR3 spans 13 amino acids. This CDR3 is CATSDFEGRGYTF. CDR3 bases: TGTGCCACCAGTGATTTCGAGGGACGTGGCTACACCTTC.

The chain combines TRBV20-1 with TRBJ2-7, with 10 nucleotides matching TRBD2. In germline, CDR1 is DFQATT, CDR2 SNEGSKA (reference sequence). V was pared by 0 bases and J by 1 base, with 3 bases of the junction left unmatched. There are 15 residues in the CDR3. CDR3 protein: CSAREASGSSYEQYF. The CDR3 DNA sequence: TGCAGTGCTAGAGAGGCTAGCGGGAGTTCCTACGAGCAGTACTTC.

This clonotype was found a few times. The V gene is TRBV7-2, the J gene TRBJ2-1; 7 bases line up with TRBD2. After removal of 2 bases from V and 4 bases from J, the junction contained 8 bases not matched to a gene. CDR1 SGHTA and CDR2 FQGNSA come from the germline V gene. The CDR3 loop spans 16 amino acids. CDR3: CASSLLASGAYNEQFF. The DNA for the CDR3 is TGTGCCAGCAGCTTATTAGCTAGCGGTGCTTACAATGAGCAGTTCTTC.

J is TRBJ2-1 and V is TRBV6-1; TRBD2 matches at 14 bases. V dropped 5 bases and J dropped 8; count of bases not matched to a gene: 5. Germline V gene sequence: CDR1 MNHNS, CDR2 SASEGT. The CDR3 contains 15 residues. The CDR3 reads CASSRGTSGSHEQFF. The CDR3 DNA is TGTGCCAGCAGTAGAGGGACTAGCGGGAGTCATGAGCAGTTCTTC.

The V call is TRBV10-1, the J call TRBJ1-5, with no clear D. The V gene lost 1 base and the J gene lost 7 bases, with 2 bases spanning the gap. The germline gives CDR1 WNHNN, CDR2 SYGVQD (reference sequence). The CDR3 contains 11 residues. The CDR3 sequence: CASSEYQPQHF. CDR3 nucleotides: TGCGCCAGCAGTGAGTACCAGCCCCAGCATTTT.

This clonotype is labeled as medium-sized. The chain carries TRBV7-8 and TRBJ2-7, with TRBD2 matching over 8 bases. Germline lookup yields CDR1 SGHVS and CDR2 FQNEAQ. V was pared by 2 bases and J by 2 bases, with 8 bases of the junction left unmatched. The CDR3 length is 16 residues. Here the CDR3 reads CASSLMAGGAPYEQYF. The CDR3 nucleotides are TGTGCCAGCAGCTTAATGGCGGGAGGAGCCCCCTACGAGCAGTACTTC.

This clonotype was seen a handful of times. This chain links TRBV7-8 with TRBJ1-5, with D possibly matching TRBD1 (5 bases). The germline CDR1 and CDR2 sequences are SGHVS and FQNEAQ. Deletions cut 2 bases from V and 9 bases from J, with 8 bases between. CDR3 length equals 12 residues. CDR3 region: CASSLPGGPQHF. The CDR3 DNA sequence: TGTGCCAGCAGCTTACCCGGGGGGCCCCAGCATTTT.

CDR3 in amino acids: CASSFGIDRGHGYTF. CDR3 sequence (DNA): TGTGCCAGCAGTTTTGGGATCGACAGGGGGCACGGCTACACCTTC. The rearrangement links TRBV28 to TRBJ1-2; 10 bases agree with TRBD1. Unmatched junction bases numbered 9, after V lost 3 bases and J lost 8 bases. This CDR3 contains 15 residues. Germline-derived CDR1 and CDR2 are MDHEN and SYDVKM.

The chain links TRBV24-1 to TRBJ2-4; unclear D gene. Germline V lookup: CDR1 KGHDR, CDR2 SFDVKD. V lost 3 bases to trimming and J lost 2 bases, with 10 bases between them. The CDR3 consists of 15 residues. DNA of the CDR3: TGTGCCACCAGTGATCCCTCCGGATCCAAAAACATTCAGTACTTC. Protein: CATSDPSGSKNIQYF.

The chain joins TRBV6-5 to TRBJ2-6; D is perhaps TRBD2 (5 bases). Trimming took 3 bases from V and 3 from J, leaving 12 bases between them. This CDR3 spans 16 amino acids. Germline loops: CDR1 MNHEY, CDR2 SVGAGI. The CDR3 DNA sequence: TGTGCCAGCAGTTATGAGAAAGGGAGTGGGGCCAACGTCCTGACTTTC. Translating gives CASSYEKGSGANVLTF.

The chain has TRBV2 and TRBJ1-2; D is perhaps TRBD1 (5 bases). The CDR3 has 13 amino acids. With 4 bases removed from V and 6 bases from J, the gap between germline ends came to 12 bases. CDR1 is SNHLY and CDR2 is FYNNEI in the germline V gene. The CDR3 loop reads CASSGPGTNGYTF. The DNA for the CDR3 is TGTGCCAGCAGTGGCCCCGGGACCAATGGCTACACCTTC.

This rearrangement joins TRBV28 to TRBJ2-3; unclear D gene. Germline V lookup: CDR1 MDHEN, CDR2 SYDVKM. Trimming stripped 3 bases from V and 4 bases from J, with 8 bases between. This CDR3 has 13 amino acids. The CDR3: CASSLVFADTQYF. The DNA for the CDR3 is TGTGCCAGCAGTTTGGTATTCGCAGATACGCAGTATTTT.

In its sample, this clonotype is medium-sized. This CDR3 is CASRLGTGASGNQPQHF. CDR3 sequence (DNA): TGTGCCAGCAGACTGGGGACAGGGGCATCGGGCAATCAGCCCCAGCATTTT. The chain recombines TRBV27 with TRBJ1-5; 10 nucleotides line up with TRBD1. The CDR3 runs to 17 residues. Per the germline V gene, CDR1 is MNHEY and CDR2 is SMNVEV (reference sequence). V was pared by 6 bases and J by 2 bases, with 10 bases of the junction left unmatched.

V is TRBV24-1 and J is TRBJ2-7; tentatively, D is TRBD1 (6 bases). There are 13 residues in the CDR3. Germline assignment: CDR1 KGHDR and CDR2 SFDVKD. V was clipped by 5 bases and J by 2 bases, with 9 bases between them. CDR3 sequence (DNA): TGTGCCACCAGTGGGACAGCAACCTACGAGCAGTACTTC. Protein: CATSGTATYEQYF.

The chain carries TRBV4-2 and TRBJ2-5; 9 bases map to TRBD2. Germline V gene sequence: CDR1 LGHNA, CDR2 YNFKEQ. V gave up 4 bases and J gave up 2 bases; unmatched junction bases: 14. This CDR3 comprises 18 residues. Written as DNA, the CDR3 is TGTGCCAGCAGCCTGGGGAGGGCCGCTAGCGGGAATCAAGAGACCCAGTACTTC. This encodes CASSLGRAASGNQETQYF.